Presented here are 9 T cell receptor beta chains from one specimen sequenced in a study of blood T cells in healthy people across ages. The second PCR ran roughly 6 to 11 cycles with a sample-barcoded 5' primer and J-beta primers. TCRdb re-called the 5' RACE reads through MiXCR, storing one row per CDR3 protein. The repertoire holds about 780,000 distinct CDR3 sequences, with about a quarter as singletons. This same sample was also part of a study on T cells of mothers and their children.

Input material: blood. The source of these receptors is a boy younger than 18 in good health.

The CDR3 loop is CASSLTYQGKTEAFF. CDR3 nucleotide sequence: TGTGCCAGCAGCTTAACATATCAGGGGAAAACTGAAGCTTTCTTT. This chain joins TRBV13 and TRBJ1-1, with a weak D call TRBD1 (6 bases). V dropped 2 bases and J dropped 5 bases, with 15 bases sitting between them. The CDR3 sequence is 15 residues long. Looked up from germline, CDR1 is PRHDT and CDR2 is FYEKMQ (reference sequence).

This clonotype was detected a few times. The CDR3 DNA reads TGTGCCAGCAGCTCTCACTGGGGGGAGACCCAGTACTTC. It is translated as CASSSHWGETQYF. The chain employs TRBV11-2 and TRBJ2-5, with D perhaps matching TRBD1 or TRBD2 (5 bases each). The CDR3 is 13 amino acids. Trimming took 4 bases from V and 5 from J, leaving 11 bases between them. Germline-derived CDR1 and CDR2 are SGHAT and FQNNGV.

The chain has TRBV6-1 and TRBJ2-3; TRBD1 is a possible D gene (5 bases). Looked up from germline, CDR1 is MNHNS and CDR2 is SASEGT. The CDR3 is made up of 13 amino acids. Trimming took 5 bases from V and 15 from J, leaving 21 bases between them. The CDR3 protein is CASSFLPGYEEYF. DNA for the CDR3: TGTGCCAGCAGTTTTCTTCCAGGGTATGAGGAATATTTT.

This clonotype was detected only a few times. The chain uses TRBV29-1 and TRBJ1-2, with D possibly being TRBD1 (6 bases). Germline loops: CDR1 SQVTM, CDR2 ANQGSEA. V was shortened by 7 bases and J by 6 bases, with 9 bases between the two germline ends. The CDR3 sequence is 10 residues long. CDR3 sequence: CSAQGDGYTF. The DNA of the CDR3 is TGCAGCGCACAGGGAGATGGCTACACCTTC. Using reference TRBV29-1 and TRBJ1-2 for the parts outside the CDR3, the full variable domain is SAVISQKPSRDICQRGTSLTIQCQVDSQVTMMFWYRQQPGQSLTLIATANQGSEATYESGFVIDKFPISRPNLTFSTLTVSNMSPEDSSIYLCSAQGDGYTFGSGTRLTVV.

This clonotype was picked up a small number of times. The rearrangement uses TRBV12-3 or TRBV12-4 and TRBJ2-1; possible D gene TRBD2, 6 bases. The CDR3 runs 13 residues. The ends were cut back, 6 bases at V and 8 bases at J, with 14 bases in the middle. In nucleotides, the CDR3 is TGTGCCAGCAGGAACAGACTAGTCCATGAGCAGTTCTTC. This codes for CASRNRLVHEQFF.

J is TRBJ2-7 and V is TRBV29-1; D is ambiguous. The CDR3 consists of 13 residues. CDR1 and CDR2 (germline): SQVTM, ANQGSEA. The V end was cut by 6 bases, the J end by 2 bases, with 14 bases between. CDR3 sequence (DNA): TGCAGCGTGCTTACATTCGACACCTACGAGCAGTACTTC. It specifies CSVLTFDTYEQYF.

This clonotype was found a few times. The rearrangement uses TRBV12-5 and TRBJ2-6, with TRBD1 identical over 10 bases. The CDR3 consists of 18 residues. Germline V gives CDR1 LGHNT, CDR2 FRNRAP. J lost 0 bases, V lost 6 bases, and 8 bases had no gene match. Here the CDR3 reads CASGKPGQGSSGANVLTF. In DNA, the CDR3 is TGTGCTAGTGGAAAGCCGGGACAGGGGTCCTCTGGGGCCAACGTCCTGACTTTC.

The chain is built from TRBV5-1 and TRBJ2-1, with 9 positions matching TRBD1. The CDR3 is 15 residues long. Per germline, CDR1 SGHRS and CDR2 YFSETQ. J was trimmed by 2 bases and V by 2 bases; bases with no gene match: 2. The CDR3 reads CASSFRTGAYNEQFF. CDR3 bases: TGCGCCAGCAGCTTCAGGACAGGGGCCTACAATGAGCAGTTCTTC. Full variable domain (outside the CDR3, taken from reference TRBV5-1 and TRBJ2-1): KAGVTQTPRYLIKTRGQQVTLSCSPISGHRSVSWYQQTPGQGLQFLFEYFSETQRNKGNFPGRFSGRQFSNSRSEMNVSTLELGDSALYLCASSFRTGAYNEQFFGPGTRLTVL.

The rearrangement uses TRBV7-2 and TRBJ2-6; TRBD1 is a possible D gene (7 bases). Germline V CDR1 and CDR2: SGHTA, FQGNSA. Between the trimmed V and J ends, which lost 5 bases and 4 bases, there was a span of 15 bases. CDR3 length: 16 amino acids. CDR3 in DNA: TGTGCCAGCAGCGTAAGGAGGGGGCTCGGGGCCAACGTCCTGACTTTC. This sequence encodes CASSVRRGLGANVLTF.